The entry that follows covers one TCR beta chain sequence. Use of 60 Vbeta and 13 Jbeta primers characterized the PCR. Some clones are missing from TCRdb's copy, which holds only in-frame ones; the method was immunoSEQ multiplex PCR. This sample has some 130,000 clones, with roughly 80% found just once. The data are from a study of cytomegalovirus exposure and HLA in healthy donors. The material sequenced was PBMCs. The sequence derives from a boy aged 5-17 years in good health and CMV-seronegative.

The CDR3 nucleotides read TGTGCCAGCAGTGAGGTTTGGACTAGCGGGAACACCGGGGAGCTGTTTTTT. It yields the protein CASSEVWTSGNTGELFF. This chain joins TRBV2 and TRBJ2-2; the match to TRBD2 covers 10 bases. V lost 3 bases, J lost 1 base, and 5 bases stayed unmatched. CDR3 length equals 17 residues. Germline assignment: CDR1 SNHLY and CDR2 FYNNEI.